The 30 T cell receptor beta chains given below trace back to one sample, sequenced in a study of T-cell memory formation after mild COVID-19. Each CDR3 protein is one row after TCRdb ran MiXCR on the 5' RACE reads. The top ten clones hold less than 2.5% of a sample with under 250,000 distinct CDR3 sequences, approximately 15% of them seen once. Sequenced sample: PBMCs or a T cell subset sorted from them (not recorded which). These receptor sequences come from an adult woman who had mild COVID-19 (a few samples of this study predate the infection). Cell type and time point are not known.

This clonotype was picked up a small number of times. The rearrangement uses TRBV4-1 and TRBJ1-4, with TRBD1 identical over 10 bases. Germline CDR1 is MGHRA and CDR2 is YSYEKL. V shed 1 base, J shed 3 bases, and the junction held 11 bases outside the gene matches. CDR3 length equals 19 residues. The DNA for the CDR3 is TGCGCCAGCAGCCAAGCGTGGTTGACAGGGGGCTCAGCTAATGAAAAACTGTTTTTT. It codes for CASSQAWLTGGSANEKLFF.

V gene TRBV5-1 combines with J gene TRBJ2-5; 10 bases are shared with TRBD2. The V and J ends lost 4 bases and 5 bases, in that order; junction bases with no gene match: 17. Germline CDR1 SGHRS, CDR2 YFSETQ. The CDR3 spans 18 residues. Written as DNA, the CDR3 is TGCGCCAGCAGCGTTGGGGGCGCTAGCGGGAGCCCCGGGGAGACCCAGTACTTC. Amino acids: CASSVGGASGSPGETQYF.

This clonotype has a count of ten or more. V usage is TRBV6-1 and J usage is TRBJ1-5; D remains ambiguous. Germline V gene lookup returns CDR1 MNHNS and CDR2 SASEGT. V lost 7 bases and J lost 1, with 11 bases in between. The length of the CDR3 is 14 residues. The CDR3 DNA follows: TGTGCCAGCACGAAGGATTACAGCAATCAGCCCCAGCATTTT. Protein sequence: CASTKDYSNQPQHF.

J is TRBJ1-2 and V is TRBV12-3 or TRBV12-4, with 8 bases fitting TRBD1. The CDR3 contains 15 residues. The V gene end was trimmed by 5 bases and the J gene end by 1 base; junction bases not matched to a gene: 6. The DNA of the CDR3 is TGTGCCAGCAGTATGGGACAGGCTTTTAACTATGGCTACACCTTC. Protein product: CASSMGQAFNYGYTF.

Only a few counts were recorded for this clonotype. This chain connects TRBV7-2 to TRBJ2-1; 12 nucleotides line up with TRBD2. The CDR3 extends over 16 amino acids. Unmatched junction bases numbered 11, after V lost 5 bases and J lost 9 bases. Germline values: CDR1 SGHTA, CDR2 FQGNSA. The CDR3 reads CASSPGTSGLAGEQFF. The CDR3 DNA reads as TGTGCCAGCAGCCCAGGGACTAGCGGGTTAGCAGGTGAGCAGTTCTTC.

The V call is TRBV7-9, the J call TRBJ1-1, with 8 bases lining up with TRBD1. J was trimmed by 4 bases and V by 4 bases; bases with no gene match: 11. Germline V gene data show CDR1 as SEHNR and CDR2 as FQNEAQ (reference sequence). The CDR3 covers 16 residues. DNA for the CDR3: TGTGCCAGCAGCTCGCCCTTCAGGGGGCTCGGCACTGAAGCTTTCTTT. Encoded protein: CASSSPFRGLGTEAFF. Supplemented by reference TRBV7-9 and TRBJ1-1, the full variable domain reads DTGVSQNPRHKITKRGQNVTFRCDPISEHNRLYWYRQTLGQGPEFLTYFQNEAQLEKSRLLSDRFSAERPKGSFSTLEIQRTEQGDSAMYLCASSSPFRGLGTEAFFGQGTRLTVV.

The chain carries TRBV29-1 and TRBJ1-3; TRBD1 is a possible D gene (5 bases). The CDR3 contains 15 residues. V lost 5 bases to trimming and J lost 0 bases, with 14 bases between them. From germline, CDR1 is SQVTM and CDR2 ANQGSEA. This CDR3 is CSVSDRSSSGNTIYF. CDR3 DNA sequence: TGCAGCGTTTCTGACAGATCCAGCTCTGGAAACACCATATATTTT.

The chain links TRBV12-3 or TRBV12-4 to TRBJ2-7; 9 bases agree with TRBD2. The junction had 18 bases not matched to a gene; V was cut back by 6 bases and J by 3 bases. The CDR3 contains 18 residues. The CDR3 DNA follows: TGTGCCAGCAGCCGGGACGGGCTAGCGGGGCTGGAGGTCTACGAGCAGTACTTC. It encodes CASSRDGLAGLEVYEQYF.

This clonotype was observed a few times. The V and J genes are TRBV29-1 and TRBJ2-1; TRBD2 matches at 11 bases. Germline V gives CDR1 SQVTM, CDR2 ANQGSEA. The CDR3 has 15 residues. Unmatched junction bases numbered 5, after V lost 7 bases and J lost 0 bases. The CDR3 loop is CSGTSGGSSYNEQFF. The CDR3 nucleotides read TGCAGCGGTACTAGCGGGGGAAGCTCCTACAATGAGCAGTTCTTC.

The chain couples TRBV6-5 to TRBJ2-7; D possibly uses TRBD1 or TRBD2 (6 bases each). CDR3 length: 15 amino acids. Germline CDR1 is MNHEY and CDR2 is SVGAGI. Trimming left V 6 bases short and J 2 bases short, with 17 bases between. CDR3 in DNA: TGTGCCAGCAGGGAGGGCAGGGGCCTCCCCTACGAGCAGTACTTC. Translated: CASREGRGLPYEQYF.

This clonotype was found many times. CDR3 residues: CASTLGWENTEAFF. The CDR3, as DNA: TGTGCCAGCACTTTGGGTTGGGAGAACACTGAAGCTTTCTTT. The rearrangement uses TRBV12-3 or TRBV12-4 and TRBJ1-1; no clear D gene. Trimming shortened V by 7 bases and J by 1 base, and 13 bases separated the two germline ends. The length of the CDR3 is 14 residues.

The chain combines TRBV20-1 with TRBJ2-2, with 7 bases that match TRBD1. Germline V lookup: CDR1 DFQATT, CDR2 SNEGSKA (reference sequence). V trimming: 6 bases; J trimming: 2 bases; junction bases outside the gene matches: 9. This CDR3 has 15 amino acids. The CDR3 sequence is CSARRRDRNTGELFF. DNA for the CDR3: TGCAGTGCGCGACGCCGGGACAGAAACACCGGGGAGCTGTTTTTT.

This clonotype showed up just once. The chain links TRBV4-3 to TRBJ2-1; D could derive from TRBD1 or TRBD2 (6 bases each). V lost 0 bases and J 9 bases, leaving 15 bases between the germline ends. The CDR3 contains 15 residues. Germline values: CDR1 LGHNA, CDR2 YSLEER. The CDR3 loop is CASSQDYFGGGEQFF. CDR3 DNA sequence: TGCGCCAGCAGCCAAGATTATTTCGGAGGGGGTGAGCAGTTCTTC.

This clonotype has a handful of counts. CDR3 protein: CASSSIRLAGGSYNEQFF. The CDR3 DNA reads as TGTGCCAGCAGTTCAATCAGACTAGCGGGAGGTTCCTACAATGAGCAGTTCTTC. The chain links TRBV6-2 or TRBV6-3 to TRBJ2-1, with 13 nucleotides matching TRBD2. Germline CDR1 and CDR2: MNHEY and SVGEGT. CDR3 size: 18 residues. The junction had 7 bases not matched to a gene; V was cut back by 4 bases and J by 1 base.

This clonotype showed up just a few times. This chain joins TRBV7-2 and TRBJ2-1; tentative D call: TRBD1 (5 bases). Germline-derived CDR1 and CDR2 are SGHTA and FQGNSA. V dropped 3 bases and J dropped 10 bases, with 13 bases sitting between them. There are 13 residues in the CDR3. The CDR3 sequence is CASSLQQGQEQFF. The CDR3 DNA reads as TGTGCCAGCAGCTTGCAGCAGGGCCAGGAGCAGTTCTTC.

There are a few counts of this clonotype. The J gene is TRBJ1-2, the V gene TRBV5-1; D gene ambiguous. The germline gives CDR1 SGHRS, CDR2 YFSETQ. The length of the CDR3 is 15 residues. Between the trimmed V and J ends, which lost 5 bases and 0 bases, there was a span of 14 bases. CDR3 bases: TGCGCCAGCAGAGAATTTGATGGATCTAACTATGGCTACACCTTC. Its translation is CASREFDGSNYGYTF.

A single count supports this clonotype. This chain connects TRBV30 to TRBJ2-7, with D hard to call. Germline V lookup: CDR1 GTSNPN, CDR2 SVGIG (reference sequence). Trimming removed 2 bases from V and 7 bases from J, with 9 bases in between. This CDR3 is 11 amino acids long. The CDR3 here is CAWSLSGEQYF. CDR3 bases: TGTGCCTGGAGTCTGTCAGGAGAGCAGTACTTC.

The V and J genes are TRBV10-3 and TRBJ2-1; tentative D call: TRBD2 (5 bases). Germline assignment: CDR1 ENHRY and CDR2 SYGVKD. This CDR3 contains 13 residues. The V gene lost 7 bases and the J gene lost 8 bases, with 15 bases spanning the gap. CDR3 nucleotides: TGTGCCATCAAAGCTAGCAGTGCCGATGAGCAGTTCTTC. Translated, it gives CAIKASSADEQFF.

This clonotype has just a few counts. This chain links TRBV27 with TRBJ1-2; TRBD1 aligns across 8 bases. The ends lost 5 bases at V and 4 bases at J; junction bases unmatched: 9. This CDR3 comprises 15 residues. Germline lookup yields CDR1 MNHEY and CDR2 SMNVEV (reference sequence). This CDR3 is CASSRDLTGVYGYTF. CDR3 DNA: TGTGCCAGCAGTAGGGACCTGACAGGGGTCTATGGCTACACCTTC.

This clonotype was seen only a few times. This sequence joins TRBV6-6 and TRBJ1-4, with D possibly matching TRBD1 (5 bases). Trimming left V 4 bases short and J 1 base short, with 13 bases between. Germline V gives CDR1 MNHNY, CDR2 SVGAGI (reference sequence). The CDR3 extends over 16 amino acids. The CDR3 DNA follows: TGTGCCAGCAGTTTCAGAGTTAGGGGAACTAATGAAAAACTGTTTTTT. Protein product: CASSFRVRGTNEKLFF.

The chain uses TRBV27 and TRBJ2-7; possibly TRBD1 for D (5 bases). Trimming removed 5 bases from V and 4 bases from J, with 18 bases in between. The V gene's germline CDR1 is MNHEY and CDR2 SMNVEV (reference sequence). The CDR3 sequence is 15 residues long. CDR3 coding DNA: TGTGCCAGCAGTCCCAGGGTAGTAGATTTATACGAGCAGTACTTC. It yields the protein CASSPRVVDLYEQYF.

The chain has TRBV5-4 and TRBJ1-2; 7 bases fit TRBD1. CDR1 and CDR2 from the germline V gene are SGHNT and YYREEE (reference sequence). The CDR3 runs 14 residues. V lost 10 bases to trimming and J lost 1 base; unmatched junction nucleotides: 10. The CDR3 coding sequence is TGTGCCTCCTCGACAGGGATAAGTAACTATGGCTACACCTTC. It is translated as CASSTGISNYGYTF.

The chain joins TRBV5-1 to TRBJ1-6; D uncertain. The germline CDR1 and CDR2 sequences are SGHRS and YFSETQ. V lost 2 bases and J 6 bases, leaving 9 bases between the germline ends. The CDR3 loop spans 14 amino acids. The CDR3 sequence is CASSLGQANSPLHF. In nucleotides, the CDR3 is TGCGCCAGCAGCTTAGGGCAGGCTAATTCACCCCTCCACTTT.

This clonotype has a handful of counts. This chain connects TRBV3-1 to TRBJ1-6, with TRBD1 as a possible D gene (6 bases). CDR1 LGHDT and CDR2 YNNKEL come from the germline V gene (reference sequence). The CDR3 covers 13 residues. V shed 7 bases and J shed 10 bases, with 14 bases lying between them. CDR3 sequence (DNA): TGTGCCAGCAACCGAAGGGGGGGCTCACCCCTCCACTTT. Amino acid sequence: CASNRRGGSPLHF.

The J gene is TRBJ2-3, the V gene TRBV5-5, with D perhaps TRBD1 (5 bases). Germline V gene lookup returns CDR1 SGHKS and CDR2 YYEKEE (reference sequence). V was pared by 1 base and J by 0 bases, with 12 bases between. CDR3 size: 16 residues. In DNA form, the CDR3 reads TGTGCCAGCAGCTTGAGGGGTATGAGGAGCACAGATACGCAGTATTTT. Its translation: CASSLRGMRSTDTQYF.

The chain carries TRBV7-3 and TRBJ2-3; possibly TRBD1 for D (6 bases). Germline V CDR1 and CDR2: SGHTA, FQGTGA. V was clipped by 3 bases and J by 8 bases, with 12 bases between them. CDR3 size: 13 residues. The CDR3 loop is CASSFGQPRTQYF. The DNA of the CDR3 is TGTGCCAGCAGCTTCGGACAGCCGCGTACGCAGTATTTT.

In this sample, this clonotype turned up a few times. The rearrangement links TRBV12-3 or TRBV12-4 to TRBJ1-2; 7 positions match TRBD1. J gave up 0 bases and V 5 bases, and 9 bases lay outside the gene matches. The CDR3 contains 16 residues. The CDR3 is CASSPRQGGTNYGYTF. CDR3 nucleotides: TGTGCCAGCAGTCCCAGACAGGGAGGGACTAACTATGGCTACACCTTC.

The rearrangement joins TRBV12-3 or TRBV12-4 to TRBJ1-3; 7 bases map to TRBD1. J was trimmed by 4 bases and V by 3 bases; bases with no gene match: 12. The CDR3 is 17 residues long. CDR3 sequence (DNA): TGTGCCAGCAGTTTGGGTCCAGGGGGAGATATAGGAAACACCATATATTTT. As protein: CASSLGPGGDIGNTIYF.

This clonotype was seen many times. V gene TRBV7-2 combines with J gene TRBJ2-7, with D possibly TRBD2 on 7 matching bases. Per the germline V gene, CDR1 is SGHTA and CDR2 is FQGNSA. V was cut by 3 bases and J by 5 bases, with 11 bases left in between. This CDR3 comprises 13 residues. The CDR3 loop reads CASSFMGGHEQYF. The CDR3 coding sequence is TGTGCCAGCAGCTTCATGGGGGGGCACGAGCAGTACTTC.

This clonotype has a count of ten or more. DNA of the CDR3: TGCGCCAGCAGCGAGAGGAGCTCCTACGAGCAGTACTTC. This sequence encodes CASSERSSYEQYF. The chain couples TRBV5-1 to TRBJ2-7; D uncertain. The CDR3 runs 13 residues. The V and J ends lost 4 bases and 0 bases respectively, with 8 bases between them. CDR1 is SGHRS, CDR2 YFSETQ, per germline.